This paragraph covers one T cell receptor beta chain sequence. The data belong to a study of blood T cell repertoires in COVID-19. Study-wide context: Material from acute and convalescent COVID-19 was sourced from the United States, Italy and Spain.

Participants came from some 23 US areas, aged about 18 to 89 years. Clinical histories supplied by participants themselves formed the basis of cohort assignment. Germline CDR1 LNHDA, CDR2 SQIVND (reference sequence). This CDR3 has 14 amino acids. V was pared by 7 bases and J by 1 base, with 5 bases of the junction left unmatched. TCRdb keeps only in-frame clones here, not all; method: immunoSEQ multiplex PCR. In the table there are 200,000 or so clones, approximately 83% of which are singletons. V gene TRBV19 combines with J gene TRBJ1-1; TRBD1 agrees at 8 bases. Material for sequencing was PBMCs or T cells enriched from blood (not recorded which). This TCR was recovered from a woman aged 40 to 55 with acute COVID-19. This CDR3 is CASKQGAANTEAFF. CDR3 DNA sequence: TGTGCCAGTAAGCAGGGGGCCGCGAACACTGAAGCTTTCTTT. Drawing the rest from reference TRBV19 and TRBJ1-1, the complete variable domain is DGGITQSPKYLFRKEGQNVTLSCEQNLNHDAMYWYRQDPGQGLRLIYYSQIVNDFQKGDIAEGYSVSREKKESFPLTVTSAQKNPTAFYLCASKQGAANTEAFFGQGTRLTVV.